One sample yielded the 14 T cell receptor beta chains listed below, sequenced in a study of blood T cell repertoires in COVID-19. The repertoire was sequenced with immunoSEQ multiplex PCR; TCRdb's copy has only in-frame clones and lacks some. There are under 90,000 clones in the sample; around nine tenths occur only once, and approximately 7% lies in the top ten. Sequences were obtained from peripheral blood. Receptors originate from a man aged 35-49 years with COVID-19, enrolled during active disease.

The chain is built from TRBV30 and TRBJ1-2; 10 nucleotides agree with TRBD1. Trimming removed 1 base from V and 7 bases from J; junction bases left unmatched: 3. Germline V lookup: CDR1 GTSNPN, CDR2 SVGIG (reference sequence). The CDR3 contains 13 residues. CDR3 sequence (DNA): TGTGCCTGGAGTGGACAGGGGGCTTCTGGCTACACCTTC. Translating it yields CAWSGQGASGYTF. Based on the CDR3 plus reference TRBV30 and TRBJ1-2, the full variable domain is SQTIHQWPATLVQPVGSPLSLECTVEGTSNPNLYWYRQAAGRGLQLLFYSVGIGQISSEVPQNLSASRPQDRQFILSSKKLLLSDSGFYLCAWSGQGASGYTFGSGTRLTVV.

The V call is TRBV11-1, the J call TRBJ2-5, with a tentative D call TRBD1 (6 bases). Germline lookup yields CDR1 SGHAT and CDR2 FQDESV (reference sequence). V lost 5 bases and J 8 bases, leaving 18 bases between the germline ends. The CDR3 is 14 residues long. The CDR3 loop is CASSGLGASQTQYF. The CDR3 DNA is TGTGCCAGCAGCGGCTTGGGGGCGTCGCAAACCCAGTACTTC.

This clone was picked up one time. This sequence joins TRBV5-1 and TRBJ2-2, with 14 bases fitting TRBD2. The CDR3 totals 15 residues. The V gene end was trimmed by 4 bases and the J gene end by 6 bases; junction bases not matched to a gene: 2. Germline CDR1 and CDR2: SGHRS and YFSETQ. CDR3 sequence reads: CASSETSGGAGELFF. CDR3 DNA sequence: TGCGCCAGCAGCGAGACTAGCGGGGGGGCCGGGGAGCTGTTTTTT.

The chain links TRBV11-2 to TRBJ1-2; TRBD1 aligns across 7 bases. The germline CDR1 and CDR2 sequences are SGHAT and FQNNGV. V lost 0 bases and J lost 3; bases outside the gene matches: 7. The CDR3 is made up of 16 amino acids. CDR3 nucleotide sequence: TGTGCCAGCAGCTTAGAGTTTGGGGACAGCCACTATGGCTACACCTTC. This codes for CASSLEFGDSHYGYTF.

This clone was observed once. Here the CDR3 reads CASRDLYEQYF. The DNA for the CDR3 is TGTGCCAGCCGAGATCTGTACGAGCAGTACTTC. The V and J genes are TRBV27 and TRBJ2-7; no clear D. Germline-derived CDR1 and CDR2 are MNHEY and SMNVEV (reference sequence). With 8 bases removed from V and 4 bases from J, the gap between germline ends came to 9 bases. CDR3 length: 11 amino acids.

The chain recombines TRBV2 with TRBJ1-2; 7 positions match TRBD1. The CDR3 runs 13 residues. From germline, CDR1 is SNHLY and CDR2 FYNNEI. V trimming: 6 bases; J trimming: 0 bases; junction bases outside the gene matches: 1. The CDR3 sequence is CASRGTANYGYTF. CDR3 DNA sequence: TGTGCCAGCAGGGGGACAGCTAACTATGGCTACACCTTC.

The chain combines TRBV7-9 with TRBJ2-5; D remains ambiguous. The CDR3 sequence is 12 residues long. V was cut by 5 bases and J by 4 bases, with 8 bases left in between. CDR1 is SEHNR, CDR2 FQNEAQ, per germline (reference sequence). The CDR3 DNA follows: TGTGCCAGCAGCCGAGCAAGAGAGACCCAGTACTTC. Amino acid sequence: CASSRARETQYF.

The chain couples TRBV2 to TRBJ2-5, with 8 bases matching TRBD2. CDR1 is SNHLY and CDR2 is FYNNEI in the germline V gene. The J segment lost 4 bases and the V segment lost 2 bases, leaving 6 bases of the junction unmatched. The CDR3 has 15 residues. The CDR3 DNA is TGTGCCAGCAGTGAACAGACTAGCGCGGGAGAGACCCAGTACTTC. Translating it yields CASSEQTSAGETQYF.

The V and J genes are TRBV24-1 and TRBJ1-4, with D perhaps TRBD1 (5 bases). The CDR3 runs 17 residues. The ends were cut back, 2 bases at V and 8 bases at J, with 20 bases in the middle. Looked up from germline, CDR1 is KGHDR and CDR2 is SFDVKD. The CDR3 DNA reads as TGTGCCACCAGTGATTCTTTCTGGGAAGCCAAGGGGGAAAAACTGTTTTTT. This codes for CATSDSFWEAKGEKLFF.

The V and J genes are TRBV7-9 and TRBJ1-1; D gene ambiguous. Per germline, CDR1 SEHNR and CDR2 FQNEAQ (reference sequence). V was trimmed by 2 bases and J by 1 base, leaving 11 bases between them. The CDR3 has 15 amino acids. CDR3 protein: CASSLLAGENTEAFF. DNA of the CDR3: TGTGCCAGCAGCTTATTAGCCGGGGAGAACACTGAAGCTTTCTTT.

The genes are TRBV11-2 and TRBJ1-4; 7 bases are shared with TRBD1. This CDR3 has 15 amino acids. The trim removed 2 bases at V and 4 bases at J, leaving 4 bases unmatched. CDR1 is SGHAT, CDR2 FQNNGV, per germline. The CDR3 bases are TGTGCCAGCAGCTTATCGGCAGGGGGTAATGAAAAACTGTTTTTT. Protein: CASSLSAGGNEKLFF.

V is TRBV10-3 and J is TRBJ2-3; 9 bases are shared with TRBD2. This CDR3 is built from 15 residues. Germline CDR1 and CDR2: ENHRY and SYGVKD. J gave up 1 base and V 4 bases, and 3 bases lay outside the gene matches. CDR3 in amino acids: CAISAAGGRTDTQYF. CDR3 sequence (DNA): TGTGCCATCAGTGCAGCGGGGGGACGCACAGATACGCAGTATTTT.

The chain combines TRBV5-1 with TRBJ2-3; maybe TRBD2 (6 bases). This CDR3 is built from 15 residues. From germline, CDR1 is SGHRS and CDR2 YFSETQ. Trimming pared 4 bases from V and 1 base from J, leaving 13 bases between. The CDR3 here is CASSVASDRTDTQYF. The CDR3 region has the DNA TGCGCCAGCAGCGTCGCTAGCGACCGCACAGATACGCAGTATTTT.

The gene calls are TRBV6-5 and TRBJ1-4; D is unresolved. The CDR3 is 14 residues long. The germline V gene encodes CDR1 MNHEY and CDR2 SVGAGI. The germline V and J ends were trimmed by 6 bases and 8 bases, with 16 bases remaining between them. DNA for the CDR3: TGTGCCAGCAGCCCGGACGGAGGTGTGGAAAAACTGTTTTTT. Its translation is CASSPDGGVEKLFF.